The present T cell receptor beta chain was sequenced within a study of blood T cell repertoires in COVID-19. Background on the study: From the United States, Italy and Spain came samples of acute and convalescent COVID-19. Nucleic acid was either cDNA or gDNA, and it came from T cells, B-cell-depleted T cells, or PBMCs.

As originally analysed: Reference gene primer amplification gave nucleated cell count estimates. Profiled with immunoSEQ multiplex PCR; TCRdb holds only in-frame clones, not every one. The DNA was the basis for D and trimming; V, J and clone size are from that table. In the table there are under 80,000 clones, 60% to 80% of which are singletons. The CDR3 spans 14 residues. Germline V CDR1 and CDR2: SGHRS, YFSETQ. The junction had 4 bases not matched to a gene; V was cut back by 1 base and J by 6 bases. The chain uses TRBV5-1 and TRBJ2-5; 9 nucleotides align to TRBD2. Sequenced input: peripheral blood. The TCR comes from a human donor in a cohort sampled during active COVID-19. The CDR3 sequence: CASSLLAGKQTQYF. The CDR3 DNA reads TGCGCCAGCAGCTTGCTAGCGGGAAAACAGACCCAGTACTTC.